These 26 T cell receptor beta chains were sequenced from one sample in a study of CD8 T cells in ankylosing spondylitis. MiXCR, applied by TCRdb to the 5' RACE reads, yields one record per CDR3 protein. The table records about 440,000 distinct CDR3 sequences, 17% of them present only once. Antigen specificity for these receptors is unknown. Study results and limitations: Within ankylosing spondylitis blood, a TCR beta motif made up of eight highly homologous variants appeared to be characteristic.

Input material: blood, either unsorted or a sorted T cell fraction (not recorded which). These receptors were taken from a male donor with ankylosing spondylitis.

The chain is built from TRBV6-4 and TRBJ2-3; the D is unclear. V lost 2 bases to trimming and J lost 6 bases, with 9 bases between them. In germline, CDR1 is MRHNA, CDR2 SNTAGT. The CDR3 consists of 13 residues. This CDR3 reads CASSDQASDTQYF. Written as DNA, the CDR3 is TGTGCCAGCAGTGACCAGGCTTCGGATACGCAGTATTTT.

This clonotype was counted only a few times. The V gene is TRBV7-2, the J gene TRBJ2-7; 7 positions agree with TRBD1. The V segment lost 1 base and the J segment 2 bases; nucleotides outside the gene matches: 5. This CDR3 has 15 amino acids. The germline CDR1 and CDR2 sequences are SGHTA and FQGNSA. CDR3 protein: CASSLVIGTAYEQYF. CDR3 DNA: TGTGCCAGCAGCTTAGTGATCGGGACAGCCTACGAGCAGTACTTC.

The chain uses TRBV6-5 and TRBJ1-5, with 7 bases that match TRBD1. The germline V gene has CDR1 MNHEY and CDR2 SVGAGI. The CDR3 runs 17 residues. The junction had 8 bases not matched to a gene; V was cut back by 1 base and J by 2 bases. This CDR3 reads CASSYFGGQRCNQPQHF. Written as DNA, the CDR3 is TGTGCCAGCAGTTACTTCGGGGGACAGCGATGCAATCAGCCCCAGCATTTT.

The chain joins TRBV7-2 to TRBJ2-7; D may be TRBD1 (5 bases). This CDR3 is 16 amino acids long. Germline lookup yields CDR1 SGHTA and CDR2 FQGNSA. Deletions cut 1 base from V and 1 base from J, with 14 bases between. The CDR3 DNA follows: TGTGCCAGCAGCTTAGGTTCCCAGGGCCAGTCCTACGAGCAGTACTTC. It specifies CASSLGSQGQSYEQYF.

There are a few counts of this clonotype. The V and J genes are TRBV5-1 and TRBJ2-7; possible D gene TRBD2, 6 bases. The CDR3 contains 14 residues. V was clipped by 0 bases and J by 4 bases, with 11 bases between them. Germline V gene data show CDR1 as SGHRS and CDR2 as YFSETQ. The CDR3 nucleotides are TGCGCCAGCAGCTTGGAGCGGGCGAATTACGAGCAGTACTTC. Its protein product is CASSLERANYEQYF.

The V call is TRBV20-1, the J call TRBJ2-5; D possibly uses TRBD1 or TRBD2 (5 bases each). CDR1 and CDR2 from the germline V gene are DFQATT and SNEGSKA (reference sequence). The CDR3 length is 12 residues. V was trimmed by 6 bases and J by 4 bases, leaving 12 bases between them. CDR3 region: CSAARDPETQYF. DNA for the CDR3: TGCAGTGCGGCCCGGGACCCAGAGACCCAGTACTTC.

The chain links TRBV25-1 to TRBJ2-1, with D uncertain. CDR1 MGHDK and CDR2 SYGVNS come from the germline V gene. The V gene lost 4 bases and the J gene lost 6 bases, with 16 bases spanning the gap. This CDR3 has 15 amino acids. The CDR3 loop is CASSARTGPSNEQFF. CDR3 in DNA: TGTGCCAGCAGTGCCCGGACGGGTCCTAGCAATGAGCAGTTCTTC.

The rearrangement links TRBV5-1 to TRBJ1-1; D is possibly TRBD1 (5 bases). Between the trimmed V and J ends, which lost 4 bases and 4 bases, there was a span of 14 bases. The CDR3 totals 14 residues. Germline values: CDR1 SGHRS, CDR2 YFSETQ. The CDR3 DNA is TGCGCCAGCAGCCCCTTAACGGGGGGCACTGAAGCTTTCTTT. As protein: CASSPLTGGTEAFF.

This clonotype was detected ten times or more. The rearrangement links TRBV5-1 to TRBJ1-2, with 8 bases fitting TRBD1. CDR3 length equals 13 residues. The germline V gene has CDR1 SGHRS and CDR2 YFSETQ. V lost 7 bases and J lost 2; bases outside the gene matches: 4. The CDR3 protein is CASRTGMNYGYTF. The CDR3 coding sequence is TGCGCCAGCCGGACAGGGATGAACTATGGCTACACCTTC.

The chain recombines TRBV30 with TRBJ1-1; D gene ambiguous. Trimming took off 3 bases at V and 1 base at J, with 12 bases between the two ends. The germline gives CDR1 GTSNPN, CDR2 SVGIG (reference sequence). This CDR3 region has 14 residues. The CDR3 sequence is CAWRHVGSNTEAFF. The CDR3 DNA sequence: TGTGCCTGGAGACACGTCGGTTCGAACACTGAAGCTTTCTTT.

The chain combines TRBV6-5 with TRBJ2-2, with D perhaps assigned TRBD1 or TRBD2 (6 bases each). Germline lookup yields CDR1 MNHEY and CDR2 SVGAGI. Trimming pared 4 bases from V and 0 bases from J, leaving 15 bases between. This CDR3 has 17 residues. The CDR3 protein is CASSSMEGHANTGELFF. CDR3 DNA: TGTGCCAGCAGTTCGATGGAGGGACACGCGAACACCGGGGAGCTGTTTTTT.

This clonotype was detected only a few times. V is TRBV29-1 and J is TRBJ1-1; tentative D call: TRBD1 (6 bases). The V gene lost 2 bases and the J gene lost 3 bases, with 10 bases spanning the gap. The CDR3 is made up of 13 amino acids. Per germline, CDR1 SQVTM and CDR2 ANQGSEA. CDR3 sequence: CSVEQGFDTEAFF. CDR3 in DNA: TGCAGCGTTGAACAGGGGTTCGACACTGAAGCTTTCTTT.

The chain joins TRBV29-1 to TRBJ1-2; D unclear. V was shortened by 1 base and J by 4 bases, with 7 bases between the two germline ends. Germline loops: CDR1 SQVTM, CDR2 ANQGSEA. The CDR3 runs to 12 residues. CDR3 in amino acids: CSVEVPPYGYTF. As DNA, the CDR3 is TGCAGCGTTGAAGTACCCCCCTATGGCTACACCTTC.

V gene TRBV30 combines with J gene TRBJ2-2, with 8 nucleotides matching TRBD1. The germline gives CDR1 GTSNPN, CDR2 SVGIG (reference sequence). The junction had 6 bases not matched to a gene; V was cut back by 2 bases and J by 4 bases. The CDR3 extends over 15 amino acids. The CDR3 loop is CAWSTGTGLTGELFF. CDR3 DNA: TGTGCCTGGAGTACCGGGACAGGCCTCACCGGGGAGCTGTTTTTT. Together with reference TRBV30 and TRBJ2-2, the CDR3 gives the full variable domain: SQTIHQWPATLVQPVGSPLSLECTVEGTSNPNLYWYRQAAGRGLQLLFYSVGIGQISSEVPQNLSASRPQDRQFILSSKKLLLSDSGFYLCAWSTGTGLTGELFFGEGSRLTVL.

The V gene is TRBV4-1, the J gene TRBJ1-4; 9 nucleotides agree with TRBD1. This CDR3 has 16 residues. Germline CDR1 and CDR2: MGHRA and YSYEKL. With 0 bases clipped from V and 4 bases from J, the junction kept 3 bases outside the gene matches. CDR3 DNA sequence: TGCGCCAGCAGCCAAGAGGGGACAGGGATTAATGAAAAACTGTTTTTT. Its protein product is CASSQEGTGINEKLFF.

The J gene is TRBJ2-1, the V gene TRBV7-2; a possible D gene is TRBD2 (5 bases). Looked up from germline, CDR1 is SGHTA and CDR2 is FQGNSA. The CDR3 sequence is 14 residues long. Trimming cost V 5 bases and J 6 bases, with 14 bases left between them. The CDR3 is CASSPRRGSNEQFF. The CDR3 coding sequence is TGTGCCAGCAGCCCCCGCCGGGGAAGCAATGAGCAGTTCTTC.

V is TRBV12-3 or TRBV12-4 and J is TRBJ2-5, with TRBD2 matching 10 bases. The V and J ends lost 6 bases and 4 bases, in that order; junction bases with no gene match: 8. This CDR3 contains 15 residues. CDR3 region: CASSFLAGGGETQYF. In DNA form, the CDR3 reads TGTGCCAGCAGCTTCTTAGCGGGGGGTGGAGAGACCCAGTACTTC.

This clonotype appeared many times. The V and J genes are TRBV14 and TRBJ1-2, with D unresolved. Germline V gene sequence: CDR1 SGHDN, CDR2 FVKESK. V shed 1 base and J shed 14 bases, with 20 bases lying between them. The CDR3 length is 14 residues. Here the CDR3 DNA reads TGTGCCAGCAGCCAAGTAGTCGGCGTTCCGAGCCCGACCTTC. It is translated as CASSQVVGVPSPTF. Full variable domain (rest looked up from reference TRBV14 and TRBJ1-2): EAGVTQFPSHSVIEKGQTVTLRCDPISGHDNLYWYRRVMGKEIKFLLHFVKESKQDESGMPNNRFLAERTGGTYSTLKVQPAELEDSGVYFCASSQVVGVPSPTFGSGTRLTVV.

This clonotype was counted ten times or more. The chain employs TRBV18 and TRBJ2-1; TRBD2 matches 7 bases. This CDR3 comprises 13 residues. V lost 4 bases to trimming and J lost 9 bases; unmatched junction nucleotides: 6. CDR1 is KGHSH and CDR2 is LQKENI in the germline V gene. CDR3 amino acids: CASSLREAGEQFF. Written as DNA, the CDR3 is TGTGCCAGCTCACTACGGGAGGCGGGTGAGCAGTTCTTC.

V and J are TRBV18 and TRBJ2-7; D is unclear. The CDR3 contains 13 residues. Germline V CDR1 and CDR2: KGHSH, LQKENI. V lost 0 bases and J 5 bases, leaving 8 bases between the germline ends. In DNA form, the CDR3 reads TGTGCCAGCTCACCACCCGTTCGAAACGAGCAGTACTTC. Protein: CASSPPVRNEQYF. Variable domain in full (rest from reference TRBV18 and TRBJ2-7): NAGVMQNPRHLVRRRGQEARLRCSPMKGHSHVYWYRQLPEEGLKFMVYLQKENIIDESGMPKERFSAEFPKEGPSILRIQQVVRGDSAAYFCASSPPVRNEQYFGPGTRLTVT.

The chain carries TRBV4-2 and TRBJ1-1, with D maybe TRBD1 (5 bases). V dropped 2 bases and J dropped 1 base, with 23 bases sitting between them. Germline V gene sequence: CDR1 LGHNA, CDR2 YNFKEQ. The CDR3 length is 19 residues. CDR3 coding DNA: TGTGCCAGCAGCCAAAGGGGCGGTGGAATTATTGGAACGAACACTGAAGCTTTCTTT. It is translated as CASSQRGGGIIGTNTEAFF.

This sequence joins TRBV5-1 and TRBJ2-2; TRBD2 aligns across 10 bases. The CDR3 loop spans 15 amino acids. The germline gives CDR1 SGHRS, CDR2 YFSETQ. J was trimmed by 6 bases and V by 6 bases; bases with no gene match: 8. The CDR3 sequence: CASNVERGGSGELFF. CDR3 nucleotides: TGCGCCAGCAATGTAGAGCGGGGGGGCTCCGGGGAGCTGTTTTTT.

This clonotype has only a few counts. This chain joins TRBV7-2 and TRBJ2-7; possibly TRBD2 for D (5 bases). Germline V gene sequence: CDR1 SGHTA, CDR2 FQGNSA. The CDR3 length is 14 residues. The V and J ends lost 0 bases and 4 bases respectively, with 10 bases between them. The CDR3 loop is CASSLALSGYEQYF. The CDR3 bases are TGTGCCAGCAGCTTAGCGCTAAGCGGTTACGAGCAGTACTTC.

This clonotype was observed a handful of times. This rearrangement joins TRBV12-3 or TRBV12-4 to TRBJ1-5, with 11 nucleotides matching TRBD1. J was trimmed by 4 bases and V by 2 bases; bases with no gene match: 4. The CDR3 totals 16 residues. CDR3 sequence: CASSLYRDRGNQPQHF. The CDR3 bases are TGTGCCAGCAGTTTATACCGGGACAGGGGGAATCAGCCCCAGCATTTT.

V and J are TRBV28 and TRBJ1-5; possibly TRBD1 for D (6 bases). V dropped 3 bases and J dropped 3 bases, with 12 bases sitting between them. Germline V gene lookup returns CDR1 MDHEN and CDR2 SYDVKM. This CDR3 comprises 15 residues. The CDR3 DNA follows: TGTGCCAGCAGTTTGGAAGGGGGTTTCAATCAGCCCCAGCATTTT. Translation gives CASSLEGGFNQPQHF.

There are a few counts of this clonotype. The chain recombines TRBV3-1 with TRBJ1-1, with D hard to call. Deletions cut 0 bases from V and 1 base from J, with 9 bases between. Per germline, CDR1 LGHDT and CDR2 YNNKEL (reference sequence). The CDR3 runs 15 residues. DNA of the CDR3: TGTGCCAGCAGCCAAGATGGCGGCAGGAACACTGAAGCTTTCTTT. This codes for CASSQDGGRNTEAFF. The full variable domain, completed using reference TRBV3-1 and TRBJ1-1, is DTAVSQTPKYLVTQMGNDKSIKCEQNLGHDTMYWYKQDSKKFLKIMFSYNNKELIINETVPNRFSPKSPDKAHLNLHINSLELGDSAVYFCASSQDGGRNTEAFFGQGTRLTVV.